Below are 22 T cell receptor beta chains sequenced from a single sample in a study of shared clonotypes between healthy human individuals (dated by TCRdb to 2018 to 2020). Library preparation was by the immunoSEQ multiplex PCR assay. As stored in TCRdb, this immuneACCESS dataset retains in-frame rearrangements with V and J assigned. A fraction of the clones does not appear; measured against another copy, unresolved V genes explain less than half of the discrepancy, and the remainder lacks a known reason. This sample is represented by millions of clones; over 85% of them were singletons. The ten largest clones add up to 0.9% to 1.4% of the sample. CD8 naive samples were obtained by positive selection for CCR7 among CD45RO-negative cells, yielding a CD45RA+CCR7+ population from which TemRA cells were excluded. Sequences were obtained from naive CD8+ T cells sorted from blood. What this sample's cell subset or site label stands for: CD45RA+CCR7+. The source is a man aged 18 to 29 in good health.

The chain carries TRBV7-9 and TRBJ2-7, with 8 bases aligning to TRBD2. The germline V gene encodes CDR1 SEHNR and CDR2 FQNEAQ (reference sequence). There are 16 residues in the CDR3. V lost 1 base to trimming and J lost 0 bases; unmatched junction nucleotides: 5. As DNA, the CDR3 is TGTGCCAGCAGCTTAGATCCAGCGGGGGTCTCCTACGAGCAGTACTTC. This encodes CASSLDPAGVSYEQYF.

This clone was seen only once. V gene TRBV6-6 combines with J gene TRBJ1-5, with 9 bases that match TRBD1. Germline V gene sequence: CDR1 MNHNY, CDR2 SVGAGI (reference sequence). Trimming cost V 2 bases and J 4 bases; bases outside gene matches: 3. This CDR3 has 15 amino acids. CDR3 bases: TGTGCCAGCAGTTACGGGACAGGGAATAATCAGCCCCAGCATTTT. Translation: CASSYGTGNNQPQHF.

The chain is built from TRBV7-9 and TRBJ2-3, with D maybe TRBD2 (5 bases). The V and J ends lost 7 bases and 3 bases respectively, with 14 bases between them. Germline V gives CDR1 SEHNR, CDR2 FQNEAQ (reference sequence). This CDR3 region has 14 residues. The CDR3 here is CASTQAEETDTQYF. CDR3 coding DNA: TGTGCCAGCACCCAAGCGGAGGAAACAGATACGCAGTATTTT.

The rearrangement links TRBV11-2 to TRBJ2-7; D is possibly TRBD1 or TRBD2 (7 bases each). The CDR3 spans 17 residues. V was shortened by 5 bases and J by 4 bases, with 24 bases between the two germline ends. The germline gives CDR1 SGHAT, CDR2 FQNNGV. The CDR3 is CASSPWPDRDYTYEQYF. CDR3 coding DNA: TGTGCCAGCAGCCCATGGCCTGACAGGGACTATACTTACGAGCAGTACTTC.

V usage is TRBV4-1 and J usage is TRBJ2-2; a weak D match, TRBD1 (6 bases). V gave up 11 bases and J gave up 5 bases, with 15 bases separating them. The CDR3 covers 13 residues. The germline V gene has CDR1 MGHRA and CDR2 YSYEKL. CDR3 sequence reads: CAVTGLGTGELFF. The DNA of the CDR3 is TGCGCCGTCACAGGGCTGGGGACCGGGGAGCTGTTTTTT.

On this clone: At one end the junction does not follow the germline gene, possibly because of a read error. This chain joins TRBV5-1 and TRBJ1-2; 9 nucleotides match TRBD1. Germline values: CDR1 SGHRS, CDR2 YFSETQ. The CDR3 runs to 13 residues. The CDR3 region has the DNA TGCGCCGGCAGCTTGGGACAGGGCTATGGCTACACCTTC. Translated: CAGSLGQGYGYTF.

The chain uses TRBV19 and TRBJ2-5; TRBD2 agrees at 7 bases. The CDR3 runs to 15 residues. CDR1 is LNHDA, CDR2 SQIVND, per germline (reference sequence). Trimming at V came to 5 bases and at J to 5 bases, leaving 11 bases not matched to a gene. The DNA of the CDR3 is TGTGCCAGTAGTGCCGGGGACTATGGGTCGGAGACCCAGTACTTC. It codes for CASSAGDYGSETQYF.

This rearrangement joins TRBV10-3 to TRBJ2-3; 10 bases map to TRBD2. Germline V lookup: CDR1 ENHRY, CDR2 SYGVKD. The CDR3 runs 17 residues. Trimming cost V 6 bases and J 6 bases; bases outside gene matches: 15. CDR3 region: CAISSSSIAGGGDTQYF. CDR3 DNA: TGTGCCATCAGCTCGTCCAGCATAGCGGGAGGAGGGGATACGCAGTATTTT.

The V call is TRBV30, the J call TRBJ2-7; D gene uncertain. Germline V gene sequence: CDR1 GTSNPN, CDR2 SVGIG (reference sequence). This CDR3 spans 13 amino acids. V gave up 7 bases and J gave up 1 base, with 14 bases separating them. The CDR3 is CAFLRITSYEQYF. The CDR3 DNA is TGTGCCTTCCTTAGAATCACTTCCTACGAGCAGTACTTC.

This chain's CDR3 is CAWSYGPYEQYF. The DNA for the CDR3 is TGTGCCTGGAGTTACGGCCCCTACGAGCAGTACTTC. The V call is TRBV30, the J call TRBJ2-7; D is undetermined. In germline, CDR1 is GTSNPN, CDR2 SVGIG (reference sequence). This CDR3 has 12 amino acids. V lost 2 bases, J lost 2 bases, and 7 bases lay in between.

The chain is built from TRBV27 and TRBJ1-6; D is ambiguous. This CDR3 is 16 amino acids long. Trimming cost V 2 bases and J 0 bases, with 8 bases left between them. Germline values: CDR1 MNHEY, CDR2 SMNVEV (reference sequence). In DNA form, the CDR3 reads TGTGCCAGCAGTTTAAGTTGGAGCTCCTATAATTCACCCCTCCACTTT. Translated, it gives CASSLSWSSYNSPLHF.

With regard to this clone: The same CDR3 arises from other DNA sequences in this sample as well. The CDR3 DNA reads as TGTGCCAGCAGTATAACTAGCGGGGGTTACAATGAGCAGTTCTTC. This codes for CASSITSGGYNEQFF. The V gene is TRBV28, the J gene TRBJ2-1; 11 bases align to TRBD2. Germline V lookup: CDR1 MDHEN, CDR2 SYDVKM. The V and J ends lost 5 bases and 4 bases, in that order; junction bases with no gene match: 4. The CDR3 extends over 15 amino acids.

The chain couples TRBV10-1 to TRBJ2-7, with TRBD2 identical over 7 bases. The CDR3 is 15 residues long. Germline lookup yields CDR1 WNHNN and CDR2 SYGVQD (reference sequence). The V gene end was trimmed by 0 bases and the J gene end by 6 bases; junction bases not matched to a gene: 8. The CDR3 bases are TGCGCCAGCAGTGAGTCGTCGGGGGGTGGGACCGAGCAGTACTTC. It yields the protein CASSESSGGGTEQYF.

The chain joins TRBV11-3 to TRBJ2-5, with D perhaps TRBD2 (7 bases). The CDR3 spans 13 residues. Between the trimmed V and J ends, which lost 4 bases and 8 bases, there was a span of 14 bases. Germline values: CDR1 SGHNT, CDR2 YENEEA. The CDR3 sequence: CASSSGEGFTQYF. The DNA for the CDR3 is TGTGCCAGCAGCTCAGGGGAGGGATTTACCCAGTACTTC.

This clone was seen more than once but under ten times. The rearrangement joins TRBV4-1 to TRBJ2-7, with 8 bases lining up with TRBD1. CDR3 length: 13 amino acids. J gave up 3 bases and V 5 bases, and 3 bases lay outside the gene matches. The germline V gene has CDR1 MGHRA and CDR2 YSYEKL. DNA for the CDR3: TGCGCCAGCAGCTATGACAGGGGCTACGAGCAGTACTTC. It codes for CASSYDRGYEQYF.

Of note for this clone: Other DNA sequences in the same sample also yield this CDR3. The rearrangement uses TRBV15 and TRBJ2-7; TRBD1 agrees at 8 bases. Per the germline V gene, CDR1 is LNHNV and CDR2 is YYDKDF (reference sequence). The junction had 3 bases not matched to a gene; V was cut back by 3 bases and J by 2 bases. The length of the CDR3 is 14 residues. CDR3 sequence reads: CATSRDRDPYEQYF. The CDR3 DNA reads TGTGCCACCAGCAGGGACAGGGACCCCTACGAGCAGTACTTC.

The chain is built from TRBV30 and TRBJ2-2, with D possibly being TRBD1 (6 bases). V lost 4 bases to trimming and J lost 6 bases, with 9 bases between them. Germline values: CDR1 GTSNPN, CDR2 SVGIG (reference sequence). The CDR3 covers 12 residues. The CDR3, as DNA: TGTGCCTGGAACAGGGTAGCCGGGGAGCTGTTTTTT. This sequence encodes CAWNRVAGELFF. Filled out from reference TRBV30 and TRBJ2-2, the complete variable domain reads SQTIHQWPATLVQPVGSPLSLECTVEGTSNPNLYWYRQAAGRGLQLLFYSVGIGQISSEVPQNLSASRPQDRQFILSSKKLLLSDSGFYLCAWNRVAGELFFGEGSRLTVL.

The gene calls are TRBV6-5 and TRBJ2-2, with D perhaps TRBD2 (5 bases). CDR3 length: 16 amino acids. The germline gives CDR1 MNHEY, CDR2 SVGAGI. Deletions cut 4 bases from V and 2 bases from J, with 14 bases between. The CDR3: CASSSWTRSNTGELFF. In nucleotides, the CDR3 is TGTGCCAGCAGTTCATGGACTCGGTCTAACACCGGGGAGCTGTTTTTT.

The V call is TRBV10-3, the J call TRBJ1-2; D not resolved. From germline, CDR1 is ENHRY and CDR2 SYGVKD. This CDR3 region has 14 residues. The ends were cut back, 4 bases at V and 3 bases at J, with 12 bases in the middle. The DNA of the CDR3 is TGTGCCATCAGTGGAGACATTCCCTACTATGGCTACACCTTC. This sequence encodes CAISGDIPYYGYTF.

This clone has only one observation. The chain carries TRBV5-6 and TRBJ1-6, with a weak D call TRBD1 (6 bases). Germline CDR1 SGHDT, CDR2 YYEEEE. Trimming shortened V by 4 bases and J by 7 bases, and 15 bases separated the two germline ends. The CDR3 contains 15 residues. CDR3 in DNA: TGTGCCAGCAGCACCGTACAGGGTCCCAATTCACCCCTCCACTTT. Translation: CASSTVQGPNSPLHF.

The gene calls are TRBV7-9 and TRBJ1-5; 7 bases map to TRBD1. This CDR3 region has 15 residues. J lost 5 bases, V lost 10 bases, and 14 bases had no gene match. CDR1 is SEHNR, CDR2 FQNEAQ, per germline (reference sequence). The CDR3 here is CATGDSTLRDQPQHF. DNA for the CDR3: TGTGCCACCGGGGACAGCACCCTGAGGGATCAGCCCCAGCATTTT.

The chain is built from TRBV6-1 and TRBJ2-7; no reliable D call. Per germline, CDR1 MNHNS and CDR2 SASEGT. CDR3 length equals 12 residues. Trimming pared 2 bases from V and 4 bases from J, leaving 6 bases between. The CDR3 here is CASSEMVYEQYF. Written as DNA, the CDR3 is TGTGCCAGCAGTGAAATGGTATACGAGCAGTACTTC.